This T cell receptor (beta chain) is from a study of sequential checkpoint blockade in melanoma. The wider study: More than 20 patients had tumor biopsies before treatment and at week 13.

Generated by immunoSEQ multiplex PCR, the TCRdb table keeps only in-frame clones and is missing some. Of some 10,000 clones detected, approximately 30% appear once; the ten largest clones hold around 26%. The treatment is: randomized to nivolumab then ipilimumab (arm A) or the reverse (arm B). On this clone itself: The antigen is not known.

The V gene lost 3 bases and the J gene lost 0 bases, with 15 bases spanning the gap. Germline V lookup: CDR1 KGHSH, CDR2 LQKENI. CDR3 length equals 18 residues. Regarding the study as a whole: Rising tumor T-cell fraction and clonality meant about 30 times likelier benefit.

Sequencing used tumor tissue (inferred from file names), obtained from a patient given nivolumab and ipilimumab in sequence. The chain joins TRBV18 to TRBJ1-6; D perhaps matches TRBD1 (5 bases). This TCR was recovered from a human donor with melanoma. The CDR3 loop reads CASSPALQASSYNSPLHF. The CDR3 nucleotides read TGTGCCAGCTCACCGGCCCTACAGGCGAGCTCCTATAATTCACCCCTCCACTTT.